Given below is one T cell receptor (beta chain) in context. Some clones are missing from TCRdb's copy, which holds only in-frame ones; the method was immunoSEQ multiplex PCR. The table has nearly 200,000 clones, roughly nine tenths seen once; the top ten hold 1.5% to 2%. The record originates from a study of control samples from healthy donors and cancer patients. The specimen sequenced was blood. This TCR derives from a man under 40 in good health.

DNA for the CDR3: TGCAGCGTTGCAGGGCAGTGGGGAAACACCATATATTTT. Amino acid sequence: CSVAGQWGNTIYF. This chain joins TRBV29-1 and TRBJ1-3, with D possibly TRBD1 on 5 matching bases. V gave up 4 bases and J gave up 4 bases, with 11 bases separating them. Germline lookup yields CDR1 SQVTM and CDR2 ANQGSEA. This CDR3 region has 13 residues.